The rows below give T cell receptor beta chains drawn from one sample of a study of lymphopenia after photon versus proton radiotherapy. Some clones are missing from TCRdb's copy, which holds only in-frame ones; the method was immunoSEQ multiplex PCR. This table holds about 70,000 clones, about 89% found once. The sequences come from peripheral blood, collected from a patient treated with proton-based radiotherapy. The receptors derive from an elderly man with esophageal cancer. Each CDR3 is given with its conserved first and last residue. D genes are given only for firm matches. For some rows the clone size is stated as once, few or many, or as a class when expanded; others skip it.

D gene	clone size	J gene	V gene	CDR3 protein	CDR3 DNA
NA	NA	TRBJ1-3	TRBV10-3	CAISERTSGNTIYF	TGTGCCATCAGTGAGAGAACCTCTGGAAACACCATATATTTT
TRBD1	NA	TRBJ2-3	TRBV5-1	CASSVGQVTDTQYF	TGCGCCAGCAGCGTCGGACAGGTCACAGATACGCAGTATTTT
NA	NA	TRBJ1-6	TRBV15	CATSGSDLTVSPLHF	TGTGCCACCAGCGGATCCGACCTGACCGTTTCACCCCTCCACTTT
NA	NA	TRBJ2-7	TRBV21-1	CASSKSGFDGYEQYF	TGTGCCAGCAGCAAGTCAGGGTTCGACGGCTACGAGCAGTACTTC
TRBD1	once	TRBJ1-2	TRBV9	CASSVGDRGLPNYGYTF	TGTGCCAGCAGCGTAGGGGACAGGGGGCTCCCTAACTATGGCTACACCTTC
TRBD2	few	TRBJ2-5	TRBV7-9	CASSPGTSGGPRETQYF	TGTGCCAGCAGCCCCGGGACTAGCGGGGGTCCGCGGGAGACCCAGTACTTC
TRBD2	NA	TRBJ2-3	TRBV7-2	CASSQGLAGVVDTQYF	TGTGCCAGCAGCCAAGGACTAGCGGGGGTTGTAGATACGCAGTATTTT
TRBD2	NA	TRBJ2-3	TRBV5-6	CASNTQGSGNSFLDTQYF	TGTGCCAGCAACACCCAAGGGAGCGGGAACTCCTTCTTGGATACGCAGTATTTT
TRBD1	NA	TRBJ2-7	TRBV19	CASQSGQGGYEQYF	TGTGCCAGTCAGTCGGGACAGGGGGGGTACGAGCAGTACTTC
NA	NA	TRBJ1-4	TRBV6-5	CASSYSRGGREKLFF	TGTGCCAGCAGTTACTCGAGGGGGGGGCGTGAAAAACTGTTTTTT
NA	few	TRBJ2-1	TRBV16	CASSQGQSSWNEQFF	TGTGCCAGCAGCCAAGGACAGTCCAGTTGGAATGAGCAGTTCTTC
TRBD2	NA	TRBJ2-7	TRBV5-1	CASSSPGLAGGYEQYF	TGCGCCAGCAGCTCCCCCGGGCTAGCGGGCGGGTACGAGCAGTACTTC
TRBD1	NA	TRBJ1-2	TRBV7-2	CASSLRQGGERNGYTF	TGTGCCAGCAGCCTACGACAGGGAGGGGAAAGGAATGGCTACACCTTC
NA	NA	TRBJ1-1	TRBV6-5	CASSRGNTEAFF	TGTGCCAGCAGTCGGGGGAACACTGAAGCTTTCTTT
NA	NA	TRBJ2-1	TRBV4-3	CASSQDEGLSSYNEQFF	TGCGCCAGCAGCCAAGATGAGGGGCTTTCTTCCTACAATGAGCAGTTCTTC
TRBD1	NA	TRBJ1-5	TRBV5-5	CASSWTGGLNQPQHF	TGTGCCAGCAGCTGGACAGGGGGCCTTAATCAGCCCCAGCATTTT
TRBD1	once	TRBJ1-1	TRBV7-2	CASSFSRNRGYRNTEAFF	TGTGCCAGCAGCTTCAGCCGGAACAGGGGTTATCGTAACACTGAAGCTTTCTTT
NA	NA	TRBJ1-1	TRBV29-1	CSVVNRANTEAFF	TGCAGCGTTGTGAACAGGGCGAACACTGAAGCTTTCTTT
TRBD1	NA	TRBJ2-7	TRBV5-4	CASSLGQRSYEQYF	TGTGCCAGCAGCCTGGGACAGCGCTCCTACGAGCAGTACTTC
TRBD1	NA	TRBJ1-4	TRBV5-1	CASSLGGQLGLLFF	TGCGCCAGCAGCTTGGGGGGACAGTTAGGTCTACTGTTTTTT
NA	few	TRBJ1-5	TRBV7-2	CASSSRYNQPQHF	TGTGCCAGCAGCTCTCGGTACAATCAGCCCCAGCATTTT
NA	NA	TRBJ1-1	TRBV18	CASSPLGANTGAFF	TGTGCCAGCTCACCTCTGGGTGCGAACACTGGAGCTTTCTTT
NA	NA	TRBJ2-4	TRBV7-3	CASSLGGREDIQYF	TGTGCCAGCAGCTTAGGGGGGCGCGAGGACATTCAGTACTTC
TRBD1	NA	TRBJ2-5	TRBV7-8	CASSLDWTGSQETQYF	TGTGCCAGCAGCTTAGATTGGACAGGGTCACAAGAGACCCAGTACTTC
NA	NA	TRBJ2-7	TRBV30	CAWSVRGASHEQYF	TGTGCCTGGAGTGTAAGGGGGGCGTCCCACGAGCAGTACTTC
NA	NA	TRBJ2-1	TRBV4-1	CASSQVLTSDNEQFF	TGCGCCAGCAGCCAAGTTCTGACTAGTGACAATGAGCAGTTCTTC
TRBD2	NA	TRBJ2-1	TRBV9	CASSEGLAGSYNEQFF	TGTGCCAGCAGCGAAGGACTAGCGGGCTCCTACAATGAGCAGTTCTTC
TRBD1	few	TRBJ2-3	TRBV15	CATSRGPGQGADTQYF	TGTGCCACCAGCAGAGGTCCGGGACAGGGGGCAGATACGCAGTATTTT
TRBD2	once	TRBJ2-1	TRBV6-1	CASSGRLAGSYNEQFF	TGTGCCAGCAGTGGGAGACTAGCCGGTTCCTACAATGAGCAGTTCTTC
NA	NA	TRBJ1-1	TRBV11-1	CASRGKPEMNTEAFF	TGTGCCAGCAGGGGGAAACCGGAGATGAACACTGAAGCTTTCTTT
TRBD1	NA	TRBJ2-7	TRBV6-1	CASSEEMTGTAHVYF	TGTGCCAGCAGTGAAGAGATGACAGGGACGGCCCACGTATACTTC
NA	NA	TRBJ2-6	TRBV9	CASSVRPGANVLTF	TGTGCCAGCAGCGTAAGGCCTGGGGCCAACGTCCTGACTTTC
NA	few	TRBJ1-1	TRBV30	CAWTRVNTEAFF	TGTGCCTGGACCAGGGTGAACACTGAAGCTTTCTTT
TRBD1	NA	TRBJ1-5	TRBV7-2	CASSFSQGPQPQHF	TGTGCCAGCAGCTTTTCACAGGGGCCTCAGCCCCAGCATTTT
TRBD2	NA	TRBJ2-1	TRBV4-3	CASSQDRTSGVYNEQFF	TGCGCCAGCAGCCAAGATAGGACTAGCGGGGTATACAATGAGCAGTTCTTC
TRBD1	NA	TRBJ1-6	TRBV9	CASSLRQGLNSPLHF	TGTGCCAGCAGCCTCCGACAGGGGCTTAATTCACCCCTCCACTTT
NA	few	TRBJ1-1	TRBV7-2	CASSLNGGDTEAFF	TGTGCCAGCAGCTTAAATGGGGGGGACACTGAAGCTTTCTTT
TRBD1	NA	TRBJ1-2	TRBV5-1	CASSSGTGANYGYTF	TGCGCCAGCAGCTCCGGGACAGGGGCGAACTATGGCTACACCTTC
NA	few	TRBJ1-6	TRBV14	CASSQGSPASPLHF	TGTGCCAGCAGCCAAGGCTCTCCTGCCTCACCCCTCCACTTT
TRBD2	NA	TRBJ2-5	TRBV14	CASSQDERGETQYF	TGTGCCAGCAGCCAAGATGAGCGGGGGGAGACCCAGTACTTC
NA	NA	TRBJ1-2	TRBV4-3	CASSTGGGNGYTF	TGCGCCAGCAGCACAGGCGGAGGGAATGGCTACACCTTC
TRBD1	NA	TRBJ2-5	TRBV6-6	CASSWTGEETQYF	TGTGCCAGCAGTTGGACAGGGGAAGAGACCCAGTACTTC
NA	NA	TRBJ1-5	TRBV18	CASSRLGNNQPQHF	TGTGCCAGCTCACGGTTAGGGAACAATCAGCCCCAGCATTTT
NA	NA	TRBJ1-5	TRBV7-2	CASSLGPLGHQPQHF	TGTGCCAGCAGCTTAGGGCCCCTAGGGCATCAGCCCCAGCATTTT
TRBD2	NA	TRBJ2-3	TRBV2	CASQRGPTDTQYF	TGTGCCAGCCAGCGGGGACCCACAGATACGCAGTATTTT